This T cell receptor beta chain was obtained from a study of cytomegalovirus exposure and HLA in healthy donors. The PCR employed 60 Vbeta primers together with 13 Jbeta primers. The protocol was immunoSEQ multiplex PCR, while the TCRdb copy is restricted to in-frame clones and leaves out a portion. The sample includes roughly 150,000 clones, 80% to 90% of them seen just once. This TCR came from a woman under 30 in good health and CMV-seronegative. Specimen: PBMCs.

The CDR3 region is CASSDGRDNQPQHF. CDR3 DNA sequence: TGTGCCAGCAGTGACGGCAGGGACAATCAGCCCCAGCATTTT. This rearrangement joins TRBV2 to TRBJ1-5; maybe TRBD1 (5 bases). Trimming took off 3 bases at V and 3 bases at J, with 9 bases between the two ends. Germline CDR1 SNHLY, CDR2 FYNNEI. The CDR3 runs to 14 residues.